Shown below are 2 T cell receptor beta chains from a single sample sequenced in a study of T-cell memory formation after mild COVID-19. TCRdb used MiXCR to reprocess the 5' RACE reads, holding one entry per CDR3 protein. The table records around 310,000 distinct CDR3 sequences, about 13% of them present only once. What was sequenced was PBMCs or a T cell subset sorted from them (not recorded which). Source of these receptors: a man aged 18-30 years who had mild COVID-19 (a few samples of this study predate the infection). Cell type and time point are not known.

The chain carries TRBV28 and TRBJ2-7, with 9 nucleotides matching TRBD2. Germline CDR1 and CDR2: MDHEN and SYDVKM. J lost 4 bases, V lost 4 bases, and 8 bases had no gene match. CDR3 length: 15 amino acids. CDR3 loop: CASSSGTSYEYEQYV. CDR3 bases: TGTGCCAGCAGTTCAGGGACTAGCTATGAGTACGAGCAGTACGTC.

This sequence joins TRBV11-2 and TRBJ2-5; 10 positions agree with TRBD2. J gave up 5 bases and V 5 bases, and 20 bases lay outside the gene matches. Per germline, CDR1 SGHAT and CDR2 FQNNGV. CDR3 length: 19 residues. DNA for the CDR3: TGTGCCAGCAGCCCCTATCCGGGGTCCAGCGGGGGGGCCAAGGAGACCCAGTACTTC. This encodes CASSPYPGSSGGAKETQYF.